These 26 T cell receptor beta chains originate from one sample sequenced in a study of T-cell memory formation after mild COVID-19. TCRdb itself ran the 5' RACE reads through MiXCR, one entry per CDR3 protein. The sample includes under 550,000 distinct CDR3 sequences, roughly 20% seen only once; the top ten take about 12%. Input material: PBMCs or a T cell subset sorted from them (not recorded which). The origin of the receptors is an adult woman who had mild COVID-19 (a few samples of this study predate the infection). Cell type and time point are not known.

The V gene is TRBV9, the J gene TRBJ2-7; 10 bases fit TRBD2. CDR3 length: 16 amino acids. J was trimmed by 6 bases and V by 3 bases; bases with no gene match: 12. CDR1 is SGDLS and CDR2 is YYNGEE in the germline V gene. DNA for the CDR3: TGTGCCAGCAGCGAGCGGGGGGGTTCTAGCGGTGGCGAGCAGTACTTC. Translated, it gives CASSERGGSSGGEQYF.

The chain carries TRBV6-5 and TRBJ2-3; D might be TRBD2 (5 bases). Germline loops: CDR1 MNHEY, CDR2 SVGAGI. This CDR3 is built from 15 residues. Trimming stripped 5 bases from V and 0 bases from J, with 12 bases between. The CDR3 here is CASSARLPSTDTQYF. DNA for the CDR3: TGTGCCAGCAGTGCCCGACTACCTAGCACAGATACGCAGTATTTT.

The chain is built from TRBV20-1 and TRBJ2-1; D is undetermined. The germline gives CDR1 DFQATT, CDR2 SNEGSKA (reference sequence). The CDR3 is made up of 10 amino acids. V lost 1 base, J lost 16 bases, and 11 bases lay in between. CDR3 sequence reads: CSARAATIFF. As DNA, the CDR3 is TGCAGTGCTAGAGCGGCGACGATTTTCTTC.

The table lists this clonotype with a few counts. The chain uses TRBV11-2 and TRBJ2-6; D gene ambiguous. This CDR3 contains 14 residues. The germline gives CDR1 SGHAT, CDR2 FQNNGV. The germline V and J ends were trimmed by 4 bases and 0 bases, with 4 bases remaining between them. The CDR3 nucleotides read TGTGCCAGCAGCTGGGACTCTGGGGCCAACGTCCTGACTTTC. The encoded protein is CASSWDSGANVLTF.

This sequence joins TRBV5-1 and TRBJ2-1, with 9 bases identical to TRBD2. Germline CDR1 is SGHRS and CDR2 is YFSETQ. CDR3 size: 15 residues. The trim removed 0 bases at V and 10 bases at J, leaving 8 bases unmatched. CDR3 region: CASSLGAGGPTEQFF. DNA for the CDR3: TGCGCCAGCAGCTTGGGAGCGGGGGGCCCCACCGAGCAGTTCTTC.

The rearrangement links TRBV5-1 to TRBJ2-7; possibly TRBD2 for D (7 bases). V lost 4 bases and J 12 bases, leaving 20 bases between the germline ends. Germline V gene data show CDR1 as SGHRS and CDR2 as YFSETQ. This CDR3 contains 13 residues. CDR3 residues: CASSPMGGQGMYF. The CDR3 DNA is TGCGCCAGCAGCCCCATGGGGGGGCAGGGGATGTACTTC.

This clonotype was observed a few times. This rearrangement joins TRBV5-1 to TRBJ1-2; D remains ambiguous. The germline V gene has CDR1 SGHRS and CDR2 YFSETQ. V was pared by 4 bases and J by 2 bases, with 15 bases between. The CDR3 has 15 amino acids. In DNA form, the CDR3 reads TGCGCCAGCAGCCGATCTACGGGTGACAACTATGGCTACACCTTC. It is translated as CASSRSTGDNYGYTF.

The chain uses TRBV7-3 and TRBJ2-7; the D call may be TRBD1 or TRBD2 (5 bases each). V was cut by 5 bases and J by 5 bases, with 31 bases left in between. The CDR3 is 19 amino acids. Germline CDR1 reads SGHTA; CDR2 reads FQGTGA. CDR3 sequence reads: CASSPKGVKNAEGYDEQYF. CDR3 sequence (DNA): TGTGCCAGCAGCCCCAAAGGGGTCAAGAACGCAGAGGGGTACGACGAGCAGTACTTC.

This chain links TRBV27 with TRBJ1-5, with 7 bases identical to TRBD1. The CDR3 covers 15 residues. CDR1 and CDR2 from the germline V gene are MNHEY and SMNVEV (reference sequence). The junction had 6 bases not matched to a gene; V was cut back by 6 bases and J by 1 base. CDR3 nucleotide sequence: TGTGCCAGCAGCAGACAGGGAAGAAGCAATCAGCCCCAGCATTTT. Translated, it gives CASSRQGRSNQPQHF.

This clonotype was counted between two and nine times. V usage is TRBV7-3 and J usage is TRBJ2-3; possible D gene TRBD1, 6 bases. V was pared by 5 bases and J by 4 bases, with 16 bases between. Germline V lookup: CDR1 SGHTA, CDR2 FQGTGA. The CDR3 runs 15 residues. The CDR3 here is CASSRDIGRADTQYF. CDR3 coding DNA: TGTGCCAGCAGCCGGGACATAGGAAGAGCAGATACGCAGTATTTT. The full variable domain, with the rest looked up from reference TRBV7-3 and TRBJ2-3, is GAGVSQTPSNKVTEKGKYVELRCDPISGHTALYWYRQSLGQGPEFLIYFQGTGAADDSGLPNDRFFAVRPEGSVSTLKIQRTERGDSAVYLCASSRDIGRADTQYFGPGTRLTVL.

V usage is TRBV4-3 and J usage is TRBJ2-5; TRBD2 matches at 8 bases. V shed 2 bases and J 2 bases; nucleotides not matched to a gene: 7. In germline, CDR1 is LGHNA, CDR2 YSLEER. This CDR3 is built from 16 residues. In nucleotides, the CDR3 is TGCGCCAGCAGCCAATTTACGGGAGGGCCTCAAGAGACCCAGTACTTC. Translation gives CASSQFTGGPQETQYF.

CDR3 region: CASSQETVLVYEQYF. DNA of the CDR3: TGCGCCAGCAGCCAAGAGACAGTCCTAGTTTACGAGCAGTACTTC. This chain uses TRBV4-1 with TRBJ2-7, with D possibly TRBD1 on 5 matching bases. The V gene lost 0 bases and the J gene lost 4 bases, with 13 bases spanning the gap. Germline V gene sequence: CDR1 MGHRA, CDR2 YSYEKL. CDR3 size: 15 residues.

Ten or more counts support this clonotype. This rearrangement joins TRBV7-2 to TRBJ1-1; 7 bases are shared with TRBD1. Germline V gives CDR1 SGHTA, CDR2 FQGNSA. J was trimmed by 1 base and V by 4 bases; bases with no gene match: 3. CDR3 length: 14 amino acids. Written as DNA, the CDR3 is TGTGCCAGCAGCTCGCAGGGGGGGAACACTGAAGCTTTCTTT. It specifies CASSSQGGNTEAFF.

This clonotype was counted only a few times. This chain uses TRBV6-5 with TRBJ1-2; 7 bases map to TRBD1. Trimming cost V 3 bases and J 8 bases; bases outside gene matches: 12. This CDR3 has 15 residues. Germline CDR1 and CDR2: MNHEY and SVGAGI. In DNA form, the CDR3 reads TGTGCCAGCAGTTATAGGGGGCGCATGTATCAGGGCTACACCTTC. Translation gives CASSYRGRMYQGYTF.

This clonotype was detected only a few times. V gene TRBV20-1 combines with J gene TRBJ1-1, with D perhaps matching TRBD1 (6 bases). V was pared by 7 bases and J by 5 bases, with 14 bases between. Germline-derived CDR1 and CDR2 are DFQATT and SNEGSKA (reference sequence). The CDR3 length is 12 residues. As DNA, the CDR3 is TGCAGTGAACGGGGGCCTGGAACTGAAGCTTTCTTT. Its protein product is CSERGPGTEAFF.

This rearrangement joins TRBV4-1 to TRBJ2-1, with 7 bases lining up with TRBD1. With V trimmed by 0 bases and J by 8 bases, 13 bases remained unmatched. Germline-derived CDR1 and CDR2 are MGHRA and YSYEKL. This CDR3 region has 17 residues. The CDR3 here is CASSQDGSTGTPYEQFF. The CDR3 coding sequence is TGCGCCAGCAGCCAAGATGGGTCGACAGGGACCCCCTATGAGCAGTTCTTC.

At least ten counts were recorded for this clonotype. CDR3 nucleotide sequence: TGTGCCAGCAGCCGGGATCTTGAGACCCAGTACTTC. This codes for CASSRDLETQYF. J is TRBJ2-5 and V is TRBV7-9; weak D call: TRBD2 (5 bases). This CDR3 contains 12 residues. Trimming removed 5 bases from V and 5 bases from J, with 9 bases in between. Germline V gene sequence: CDR1 SEHNR, CDR2 FQNEAQ (reference sequence).

There are many counts of this clonotype. The rearrangement joins TRBV6-6 to TRBJ2-3, with TRBD2 as a possible D gene (7 bases). From germline, CDR1 is MNHNY and CDR2 SVGAGI (reference sequence). Trimming cost V 2 bases and J 0 bases, with 9 bases left between them. CDR3 length: 15 amino acids. The CDR3 DNA is TGTGCCAGCAGTTACCGGGGGGCAAGCACAGATACGCAGTATTTT. Translation gives CASSYRGASTDTQYF.

This clonotype turned up a few times. The V and J genes are TRBV6-5 and TRBJ2-2, with D possibly being TRBD2 (6 bases). Germline CDR1 and CDR2: MNHEY and SVGAGI. The CDR3 sequence is 14 residues long. V lost 1 base and J lost 5, with 8 bases in between. The DNA for the CDR3 is TGTGCCAGCAGTTACTTTGGGGGGACCGGGGAGCTGTTTTTT. This sequence encodes CASSYFGGTGELFF.

This clonotype has only a few counts. This rearrangement joins TRBV20-1 to TRBJ2-3, with D tentatively TRBD2 (5 bases). V shed 3 bases and J shed 9 bases, with 19 bases lying between them. CDR1 and CDR2 from the germline V gene are DFQATT and SNEGSKA (reference sequence). The CDR3 has 14 residues. CDR3 in amino acids: CSASPGKGWVTQYF. CDR3 DNA: TGCAGTGCTAGTCCCGGGAAAGGGTGGGTAACGCAGTATTTT.

The chain recombines TRBV7-9 with TRBJ1-1; the D gene is possibly TRBD1 (5 bases). The germline V gene encodes CDR1 SEHNR and CDR2 FQNEAQ (reference sequence). Trimming stripped 5 bases from V and 4 bases from J, with 14 bases between. The CDR3 loop spans 14 amino acids. This CDR3 reads CASSGTWGSTEAFF. The CDR3 nucleotides are TGTGCCAGCAGCGGGACTTGGGGGAGCACTGAAGCTTTCTTT. Combining the CDR3 with reference TRBV7-9 and TRBJ1-1 gives the whole variable domain DTGVSQNPRHKITKRGQNVTFRCDPISEHNRLYWYRQTLGQGPEFLTYFQNEAQLEKSRLLSDRFSAERPKGSFSTLEIQRTEQGDSAMYLCASSGTWGSTEAFFGQGTRLTVV.

This clonotype was counted between two and nine times. This chain joins TRBV12-3 or TRBV12-4 and TRBJ1-1, with 8 bases lining up with TRBD1. CDR3 length: 13 residues. V gave up 5 bases and J gave up 6 bases; unmatched junction bases: 5. The CDR3 DNA reads as TGTGCCAGCAGTAAACAGGGGGTCGCTGAAGCTTTCTTT. Translation gives CASSKQGVAEAFF.

This clonotype was detected a few times. One end of the junction varies from germline; a read error may be responsible. The genes are TRBV11-3 and TRBJ2-1; TRBD2 agrees at 9 bases. CDR1 and CDR2 from the germline V gene are SGHNT and YENEEA. CDR3 length: 13 amino acids. DNA for the CDR3: TGTGCCAGCAGCTTAGCCGACGCGGGAGGGGTGCTCTTC. The encoded protein is CASSLADAGGVLF.

This clonotype was detected only a few times. V and J are TRBV7-8 and TRBJ2-7; possibly TRBD1 for D (5 bases). Germline CDR1 is SGHVS and CDR2 is FQNEAQ. V lost 1 base, J lost 6 bases, and 13 bases lay in between. The CDR3 runs to 14 residues. CDR3 nucleotide sequence: TGTGCCAGCAGCTTAGGGCTAGACACAGGCGAGCAGTACTTC. Encoded protein: CASSLGLDTGEQYF. The entire variable domain, with the rest obtained from reference TRBV7-8 and TRBJ2-7, is as follows: GAGVSQSPRYKVAKRGQDVALRCDPISGHVSLFWYQQALGQGPEFLTYFQNEAQLDKSGLPSDRFFAERPEGSVSTLKIQRTQQEDSAVYLCASSLGLDTGEQYFGPGTRLTVT.

This rearrangement joins TRBV6-5 to TRBJ2-7, with D possibly matching TRBD2 (6 bases). The length of the CDR3 is 14 residues. V gave up 11 bases and J gave up 0 bases, with 17 bases separating them. The germline V gene encodes CDR1 MNHEY and CDR2 SVGAGI. The CDR3 sequence: CAVRTTGGSYEQYF. DNA for the CDR3: TGTGCCGTCAGGACAACCGGGGGCTCCTACGAGCAGTACTTC.

At least ten counts were recorded for this clonotype. V and J are TRBV5-1 and TRBJ1-2, with 8 positions matching TRBD1. Per germline, CDR1 SGHRS and CDR2 YFSETQ. J was trimmed by 5 bases and V by 0 bases; bases with no gene match: 6. This CDR3 region has 15 residues. The CDR3 DNA is TGCGCCAGCAGCTTGGGGACAGGGCAAGGGTATGGCTACACCTTC. It is translated as CASSLGTGQGYGYTF.